The clone carrying this T cell receptor beta chain showed up many times. Its antigen is undetermined. The data stem from a study of regulatory T cells in long-lasting Graves disease. Findings and limits, study-wide: Persistent Graves' patients showed a TCR diversity that was lower than that of newly diagnosed ones. Having only a small sample size may have limited accuracy. Persistent disease preferred TRBV28, TRBJ1-2 and TRBJ2-5.

Time point given: newly diagnosed GD, antithyroid drugs for less than 3 months. PBMC-extracted RNA yielded the TCR library. The CDR3 covers 15 residues. CDR1 is SNHLY and CDR2 is FYNNEI in the germline V gene. The trim removed 4 bases at V and 0 bases at J, leaving 4 bases unmatched. According to the study, TCR beta libraries were built with iRepertoire HTBI primers and CDR3-region Arm-PCR. MiXCR, applied by TCRdb to the multiplex PCR reads, yields one record per CDR3 protein. The sample contains under 250,000 distinct CDR3 sequences, roughly 19% of which appear only once. This sample was also put to use in a study of T cells in Graves' hyperthyroidism and ophthalmopathy.

Material: peripheral blood mononuclear cells (PBMCs), obtained at new diagnosis, from a patient treated with antithyroid drugs. The chain uses TRBV2 and TRBJ1-1, with 8 positions matching TRBD1. The TCR comes from a woman in her 30s with Graves disease. Written as DNA, the CDR3 is TGTGCCAGCAGTGTCGACAGGGGATTGAACACTGAAGCTTTCTTT. Amino acid sequence: CASSVDRGLNTEAFF.